This T cell receptor (beta chain) was sequenced in a study of CD8+CD57+ T cells in acquired aplastic anemia. On the study more broadly: Sorted CD4+ and CD8+ cells yielded DNA averaging approximately 3.5 ug. As sequenced from healthy donors, CD4+ cells averaged roughly 11 million reads.

The template used for profiling TCR beta VDJ and CDR3 was genomic DNA. TCRdb redid the calling of the reads with MiXCR, one entry per CDR3 protein. The repertoire holds some 190,000 distinct CDR3 sequences, with approximately 49% as singletons. Findings of the study overall: Fewer than 35 CD8+ CDR3 sequences occurred in both the patients and the controls. Patients and controls were not found to differ significantly in CD8+ Simpson's diversity.

With regard to this clonotype: The antigen is unknown.

This CDR3 region has 13 residues. Per germline, CDR1 SQVTM and CDR2 ANQGSEA. Trimming pared 0 bases from V and 1 base from J, leaving 6 bases between. The TCR sequence derives from a human donor in good health, serving as a control. The V and J genes are TRBV29-1 and TRBJ2-5, with unresolved D. Sequenced input: sorted CD4+, CD8+, or CD8+CD57+ T cells (not recorded which) from PBMCs. The DNA of the CDR3 is TGCAGCGTTGAAGAGCACGGCCAAGAGACCCAGTACTTC. The encoded protein is CSVEEHGQETQYF.